This T cell receptor (beta chain) was obtained from a study of shared clonotypes between healthy human individuals. Study findings and constraints: Expectations were that clonotype sharing among donors would be affected by sequencing depth.

The CDR3 length is 13 residues. V shed 8 bases and J shed 2 bases, with 10 bases lying between them. In germline, CDR1 is LNHDA, CDR2 SQIVND (reference sequence). The study separated CD4+ cells into CD45RA+ naive and CD45RA-negative memory subsets. Over several immunoSEQ plates, each subset's genomic DNA was distributed in even portions. The DNA input per sorted-subset replicate PCR was about 180 ng, corresponding to tens of thousands of T cell genomes. The table came from immunoSEQ multiplex PCR; TCRdb's copy has only in-frame clones and leaves some out. The table records approximately 2.5 million clones, approximately 94% of them present only once. Worth noting for this clone: No antigen is known for it.

The sequencing input was naive CD4+ T cells sorted from blood. As for subset: CD45RA+ positively selected. V is TRBV19 and J is TRBJ1-5, with D hard to call. This TCR derives from a man younger than 30 in good health. DNA of the CDR3: TGTGCCAGTGCGGTACTGGGCAATCAGCCCCAGCATTTT. Translated: CASAVLGNQPQHF.